The clone carrying this T cell receptor (beta chain) was picked up a small number of times. The V gene's germline CDR1 is LGHNA and CDR2 YNFKEQ. The CDR3 sequence is 17 residues long. V lost 4 bases, J lost 4 bases, and 11 bases stayed unmatched. This entry comes from a study of T-cell reconstitution after alpha-beta-depleted transplantation in children. A library of TCRbeta sequences, prepared with unique molecular identifiers, was generated. TCRdb re-derived calls from the PCR reads in MiXCR, one entry per CDR3 protein. The sample carries hundreds of thousands of distinct CDR3 sequences, around 20% recorded once.

V gene TRBV4-2 combines with J gene TRBJ2-3; 10 nucleotides agree with TRBD2. This TCR derives from a human donor who donated a stem cell graft to a child with acute lymphoblastic leukemia. Sequenced here: PBMCs from the stem cell graft donor, sampled from the stem cell graft. The CDR3 protein is CASSRERAGGIADTQYF. DNA of the CDR3: TGTGCCAGCAGCCGTGAGAGAGCGGGAGGGATCGCAGATACGCAGTATTTT.